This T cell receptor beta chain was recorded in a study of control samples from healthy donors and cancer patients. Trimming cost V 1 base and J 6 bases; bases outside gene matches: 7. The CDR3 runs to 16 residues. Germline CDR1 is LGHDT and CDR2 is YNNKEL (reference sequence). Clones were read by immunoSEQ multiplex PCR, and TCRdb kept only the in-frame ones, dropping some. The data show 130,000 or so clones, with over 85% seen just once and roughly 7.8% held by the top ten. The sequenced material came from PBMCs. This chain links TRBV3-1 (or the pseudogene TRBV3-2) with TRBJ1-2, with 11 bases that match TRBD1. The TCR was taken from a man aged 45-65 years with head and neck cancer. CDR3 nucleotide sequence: TGTGCCAGCAGCCAAGGAGTCACGGGACAGGGGGATGGCTACACCTTC. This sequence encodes CASSQGVTGQGDGYTF.